This T cell receptor (beta chain) was obtained from a study of T cells after yellow fever vaccination. At least ten counts were recorded for this clonotype. No antigen is known for it. The study made its TCR cDNA through 5'RACE template switching. That step introduced a universal primer site along with UMIs. MiXCR, run by TCRdb on the 5' RACE reads, gives a single entry per CDR3 protein. The sample consists of approximately 140,000 distinct CDR3 sequences, more than 6% of them appearing once. General study points: The presence of abundant clonotypes contaminating from the bulk population was possible in FACS-sorted repertoires. A weaker but faster secondary response was observed, peaking on day 5 versus 15. Most primary-vaccination clones recurred post-booster (approximately 96% CD4, over 70% CD8).

Germline CDR1 DFQATT, CDR2 SNEGSKA (reference sequence). Between the trimmed V and J ends, which lost 3 bases and 3 bases, there was a span of 12 bases. The CDR3 loop spans 13 amino acids. Source: CD4+ T cells sorted from PBMCs, taken 5 days after the yellow fever booster vaccination. This receptor was identified in a man between 25 and 39 years old who received the YFV17D yellow fever vaccine. This chain links TRBV20-1 with TRBJ2-7, with D unclear. The DNA for the CDR3 is TGCAGTGCTAGCCTTGGGCCCGGCTACGAGCAGTACTTC. Protein sequence: CSASLGPGYEQYF.